This T cell receptor (beta chain) derives from a study of shared clonotypes between healthy human individuals (dated by TCRdb to about 2020). The study in broad terms: The cohort comprised a couple of women and a few men aged 18 to 49 years. To estimate repertoire size and how much clonotypes are shared between individuals, the study performed deep sequencing of blood TCR repertoires from 4 to 6 healthy adults. Per donor, leukapheresis produced somewhere between about 0.94 and 9 billion PBMCs. For each donor, CD4 naive and CD4 memory were each run on three plates, CD8 naive on two plates, and CD8 memory on one plate. To increase sequencing depth and limit assay-specific biases, TCR repertoire library preparation and sequencing were carried out by different laboratories using diverse techniques.

This clone was observed a few times. Its antigen has not been determined. The sample holds no much larger clone one base away, and base qualities are not on file. The donors were healthy, HIV-negative adults who had no recently reported acute infections or vaccinations. All donors were Caucasian adults living in Nashville, Tennessee, USA. Magnetic negative selection was used to enrich CD4+ T cells, after which naive cells were positively selected on CD45RA and the negative fraction became the memory subset. Blood was collected by leukapheresis, and PBMCs were isolated by Ficoll-Histopaque density gradient centrifugation and then cryopreserved in liquid nitrogen vapor phase. Purity and quantity of every magnetically sorted T cell population were checked by analytical flow cytometry. From each sorted fraction, genomic DNA was isolated and quantified by UV absorbance on a Nanodrop 2000c. Its CDR3 holds 13 amino acids, cysteine through phenylalanine. Only the CDR3 DNA is retained, 39 bases long and in frame from the first base. CDR1 and CDR2 (SNHLY, FYNNEI) derive from the germline V gene. V gives up 4 bases and J gives up 5 bases, and the segment between their germline ends measures 8 bases.

Findings and caveats that apply to the study as a whole: Higher generation probabilities were observed for clonotypes shared by all four sorted-subset donors than for non-shared clonotypes. Across four donors, about 5.2% of naive CD4, roughly 3.4% of naive CD8, 2.3% of memory CD4, and around 0.4% of memory CD8 clonotypes were shared. Sampling was limited to blood, and TCR repertoires in tissue likely differ from TCR repertoires in blood. Rarefaction of sorted-subset datasets indicated incomplete sequencing despite the large sequencing depth. Estimated clonotype richness was generally larger for naive than for memory subsets. The genetic and exposure-history diversity represented was limited by the small number of donors. Pairwise subsampling led to the expectation that sequencing depth would affect the degree of clonotype sharing among donors.

Using the deep immunoSEQ assay, multiplex PCR amplified TCR CDR3 regions from genomic DNA. Extracted genomic DNA from each cell subset was spread evenly across all wells of several immunoSEQ 96-well plates, with each plate serving as a replicate. Each replicate PCR for sorted subsets received 200 ng genomic DNA, equal to 28,000 or so T cell genomes. The purified libraries were quantified using a Qubit 3.0 fluorometer, sized with a Bioanalyzer 2100, and then quantified again using the KAPA Library Quantification kit. A separate single-read 150-cycle Illumina NextSeq 550 flow cell was used to sequence each immunoSEQ 96-well plate. As for the authors' bioinformatics: The immunoSEQ output contained only junctional sequences without quality scores, so filtering could not match that applied to full-length reads. To assign V/J genes and CDR3, sequences were annotated using PyIR, a Python wrapper for IgBLAST v1.9, with IMGT germline references. Reads were filtered out if the reads had weak V/J assignments (E-value above 1e-6), no CDR3, stop codons, out-of-frame junctions, or ambiguous translated residues. V3J clonotypes were defined as sequences sharing an identical inferred V gene, J gene, and CDR3 amino acid sequence. Percentage overlap between repertoires was calculated by dividing the number of shared unique clonotypes by the size of the smaller repertoire. Three approaches were used to assess repertoire richness: RTK rarefaction, the Chao1 estimator, and Recon v2.1 estimates of unobserved clonotypes. For all TCRbeta clonotypes obtained by the gDNA method from several donors, generation probabilities were computed with OLGA. TCRdb took this table from immuneACCESS and kept in-frame rearrangements with V and J called. Such tables lack part of the clones; where checked against another copy, unresolved V genes explain under half of the gap, and the rest is unexplained. V and J calls and clone size are as listed in that table; D and trimming were resolved from the DNA. This sample lists about 960,000 clones; approximately 80% were detected once. The top ten constitute roughly 1.5% of the sample.

The sample consisted of memory CD4+ T cells sorted from blood. Explained via the paper, the cell subset or site label denotes: CD45RA-negative fraction. This clonotype was sampled from a man aged 18-30 years in good health. The sequence joins TRBV2 to TRBJ2-2; a tentative D call is TRBD1 (5 bases match). The CDR3 corresponds to CASSGDRTGELFF. In nucleotides, the sequence is TGTGCCAGCAGTGGAGACAGAACCGGGGAGCTGTTTTTT.